This TCR beta chain was documented in a study of T cells after yellow fever vaccination. Across the whole study: When fractions had low cell numbers, they were prepared with SMART-Seq v4 Ultra Low Input.

Each CDR3 protein gets one entry after TCRdb re-called the 5' RACE reads with MiXCR. Here the sample spans 250,000 or so distinct CDR3 sequences, approximately 6.3% being singletons. The study's findings and limits: Subsequent to the booster, the majority of primary-vaccination clones reappeared (96% CD4, more than 70% CD8). Some clonotypes were seen in both the CD4 and the CD8 compartments. These made up a small share and likely arose from convergent recombination.

J gave up 2 bases and V 2 bases, and 4 bases lay outside the gene matches. The CDR3 contains 15 residues. Germline V gene lookup returns CDR1 MNHEY and CDR2 SVGAGI. As regards this clonotype: Antigen specificity is unknown.

Sequenced here: CD4+ T cells sorted from PBMCs, sampled on the day of the yellow fever booster vaccination. This TCR derives from a man aged 30-40 years who received the YFV17D yellow fever vaccine. This chain uses TRBV6-5 with TRBJ2-7; 9 nucleotides match TRBD2. This chain's CDR3 is CASSYSGRLAYEQYF. CDR3 DNA: TGTGCCAGCAGTTACAGCGGGAGGCTCGCCTACGAGCAGTACTTC.